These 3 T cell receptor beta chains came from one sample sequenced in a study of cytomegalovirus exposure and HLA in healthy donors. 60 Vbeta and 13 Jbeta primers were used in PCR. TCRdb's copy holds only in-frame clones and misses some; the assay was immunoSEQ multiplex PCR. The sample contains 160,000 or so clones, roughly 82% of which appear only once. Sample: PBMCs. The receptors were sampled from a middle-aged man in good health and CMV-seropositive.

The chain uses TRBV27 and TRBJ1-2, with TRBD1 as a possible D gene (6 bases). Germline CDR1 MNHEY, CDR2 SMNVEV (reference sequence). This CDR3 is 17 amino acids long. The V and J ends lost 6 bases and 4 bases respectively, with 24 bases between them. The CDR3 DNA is TGTGCCAGCAGCCTATCAACAGGGCTGGCCACCATCTATGGCTACACCTTC. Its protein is CASSLSTGLATIYGYTF.

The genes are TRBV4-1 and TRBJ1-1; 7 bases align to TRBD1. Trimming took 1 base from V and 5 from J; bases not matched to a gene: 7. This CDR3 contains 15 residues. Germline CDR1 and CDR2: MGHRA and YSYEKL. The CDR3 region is CASSQGQGLGTEAFF. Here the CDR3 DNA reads TGCGCCAGCAGCCAAGGACAGGGTTTGGGGACTGAAGCTTTCTTT.

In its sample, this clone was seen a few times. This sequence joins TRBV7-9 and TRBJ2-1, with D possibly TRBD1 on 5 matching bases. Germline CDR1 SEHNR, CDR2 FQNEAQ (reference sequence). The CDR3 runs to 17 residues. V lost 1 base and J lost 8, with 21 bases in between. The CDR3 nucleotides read TGTGCCAGCAGCTTAGGGACACACAACCTTATGAGTGATGAGCAGTTCTTC. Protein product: CASSLGTHNLMSDEQFF.